This TCR beta chain came from a study of T cells in tuberculosis. Profiling relied on immunoSEQ multiplex PCR, and the TCRdb table lists in-frame clones only, not all of them. The sample records about 9,200 clones, 90% to 95% being singletons. Concerning this clone itself: Its specificity is unknown.

The V gene lost 4 bases and the J gene lost 5 bases, with 5 bases spanning the gap. The CDR3 runs to 11 residues. CDR1 and CDR2 (germline): SGHDN, FVKESK. Broader study findings: Shorter CDR3-alpha in active tuberculosis partly drove smaller distances.

V is TRBV14 and J is TRBJ2-5; D is ambiguous. The receptor comes from an adult with tuberculosis. The sample consisted of PBMCs. The CDR3 DNA reads as TGTGCCAGCAGCCTTCGGGAGACCCAGTACTTC. Protein sequence: CASSLRETQYF.